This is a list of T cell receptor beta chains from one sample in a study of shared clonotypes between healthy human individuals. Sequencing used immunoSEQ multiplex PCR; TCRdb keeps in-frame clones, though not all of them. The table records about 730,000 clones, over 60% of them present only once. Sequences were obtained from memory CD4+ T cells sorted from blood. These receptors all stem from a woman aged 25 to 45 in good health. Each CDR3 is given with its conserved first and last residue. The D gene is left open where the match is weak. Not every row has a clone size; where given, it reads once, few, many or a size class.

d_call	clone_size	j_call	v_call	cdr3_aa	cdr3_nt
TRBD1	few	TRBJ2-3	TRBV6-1	CASRQGSDTQYF	TGTGCCAGCAGACAGGGGTCCGATACGCAGTATTTT
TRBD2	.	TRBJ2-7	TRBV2	CAISLAGLYEQYF	TGTGCCATATCGCTAGCGGGCCTCTACGAGCAGTACTTC
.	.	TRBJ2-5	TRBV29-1	CSVAGTLGQYF	TGCAGCGTTGCGGGCACCCTGGGGCAGTACTTC
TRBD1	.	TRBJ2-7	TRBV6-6	CASSTTGTGDYEQYF	TGTGCCAGCAGTACAACCGGGACAGGGGACTACGAGCAGTACTTC
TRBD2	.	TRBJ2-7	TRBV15	CATSRDSGGRADEQYF	TGTGCCACCAGCAGAGATTCTGGCGGGAGGGCTGACGAGCAGTACTTC
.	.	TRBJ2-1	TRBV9	CASSPRKAIPPNEQFF	TGTGCCAGCAGCCCCAGAAAAGCCATACCCCCCAATGAGCAGTTCTTC
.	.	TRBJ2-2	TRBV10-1	CASSPGLLTGELFF	TGCGCCAGCAGTCCGGGACTTCTCACCGGGGAGCTGTTTTTT
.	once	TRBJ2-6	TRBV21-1	CASSGPGLYGANVLTF	TGTGCCAGCTCGGGCCCAGGTCTCTATGGGGCCAACGTCCTGACTTTC
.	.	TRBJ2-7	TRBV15	CATSSPGPYEQYF	TGTGCCACCAGCTCTCCAGGGCCGTACGAGCAGTACTTC
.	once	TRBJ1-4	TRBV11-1	CASSAPGTGNEKLFF	TGTGCCAGCAGCGCCCCTGGGACGGGTAATGAAAAACTGTTTTTT
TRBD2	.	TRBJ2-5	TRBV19	CASRRAGSYETQYF	TGTGCCAGTAGAAGAGCGGGAAGTTATGAGACCCAGTACTTC
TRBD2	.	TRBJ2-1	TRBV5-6	CASSPGRLAGGYNEQFF	TGTGCCAGCAGTCCGGGACGACTAGCGGGGGGTTACAATGAGCAGTTCTTC
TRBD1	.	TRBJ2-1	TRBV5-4	CASSSGTGVNEQFF	TGTGCCAGCAGCTCCGGGACAGGGGTCAATGAGCAGTTCTTC
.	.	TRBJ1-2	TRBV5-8	CASSPGWGPGDGYTF	TGTGCCAGCAGCCCCGGCTGGGGCCCGGGGGACGGCTACACCTTC
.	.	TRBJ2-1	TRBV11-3	CASSLDGTQNNEQFF	TGTGCCAGCAGCTTAGATGGGACGCAGAACAATGAGCAGTTCTTC
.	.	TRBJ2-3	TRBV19	CASSAVGRGFTDTQYF	TGTGCCAGTAGTGCCGTGGGGCGCGGCTTCACAGATACGCAGTATTTT
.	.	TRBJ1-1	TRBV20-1	CSAQTGSKAFF	TGCAGTGCTCAGACGGGATCCAAAGCTTTCTTT
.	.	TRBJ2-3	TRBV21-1	CASSTTSSQGADTQYF	TGTGCCAGCAGCACCACCTCTAGTCAAGGAGCAGATACGCAGTATTTT
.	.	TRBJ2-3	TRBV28	CASSPGWGTDTQYF	TGTGCCAGCAGTCCAGGATGGGGCACAGATACGCAGTATTTT
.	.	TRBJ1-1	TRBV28	CASSLPSPGNTEAFF	TGTGCCAGCAGTTTACCCTCTCCGGGTAACACTGAAGCTTTCTTT
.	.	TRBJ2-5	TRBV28	CASSLVHQETQYF	TGTGCCAGCAGTTTAGTCCATCAAGAGACCCAGTACTTC
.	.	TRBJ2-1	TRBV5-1	CASSSDSSSYNEQFF	TGCGCCAGCAGTTCAGACAGCAGCTCCTACAATGAGCAGTTCTTC
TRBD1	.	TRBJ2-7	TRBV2	CASNEVGGKYEQYF	TGTGCCAGCAATGAGGTAGGGGGCAAGTACGAGCAGTACTTC
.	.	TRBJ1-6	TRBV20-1	CSATGFTPLHF	TGCAGTGCGACAGGTTTTACACCCCTCCACTTT
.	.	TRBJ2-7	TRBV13	CASSSQRDRSSYEQYF	TGTGCCAGCAGCTCGCAAAGGGACCGCAGCTCCTACGAGCAGTACTTC
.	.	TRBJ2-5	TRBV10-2	CASSESAAHGGTQYF	TGCGCCAGCAGTGAGTCAGCGGCCCATGGGGGGACCCAGTACTTC
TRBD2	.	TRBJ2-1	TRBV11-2	CASSPRTSGYNEQFF	TGTGCCAGCAGCCCCCGGACTAGCGGTTACAATGAGCAGTTCTTC
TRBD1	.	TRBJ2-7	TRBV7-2	CASSSTGGYSEQYF	TGTGCCAGCAGCTCAACAGGGGGTTACTCCGAGCAGTACTTC
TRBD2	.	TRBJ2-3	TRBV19	CASSRGLAFTDTQYF	TGTGCCAGTAGTAGAGGACTAGCATTCACAGATACGCAGTATTTT
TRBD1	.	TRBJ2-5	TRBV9	CASSAPRGQGTLGETQYF	TGTGCCAGCAGCGCCCCTAGGGGACAGGGGACCCTAGGAGAGACCCAGTACTTC
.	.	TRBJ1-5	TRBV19	CASSLEGAGVQPQHF	TGTGCCAGTAGTCTGGAGGGTGCGGGCGTTCAGCCCCAGCATTTT
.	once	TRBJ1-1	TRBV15	CATSSYIGTSMNTEAFF	TGTGCCACCAGCAGTTACATCGGTACCTCTATGAACACTGAAGCTTTCTTT
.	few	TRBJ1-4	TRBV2	CASRGQRDNEKLFF	TGTGCCAGCAGAGGACAGCGCGACAATGAAAAACTGTTTTTT
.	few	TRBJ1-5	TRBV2	CASSPSGGAFGQPQHF	TGTGCCAGCAGCCCAAGCGGGGGGGCCTTCGGTCAGCCCCAGCATTTT
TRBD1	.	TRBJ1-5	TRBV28	CASSLRQGAQPQHF	TGTGCCAGCAGTCTAAGACAGGGGGCTCAGCCCCAGCATTTT
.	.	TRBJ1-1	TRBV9	CASSVVSEAFF	TGTGCCAGCAGCGTAGTCAGTGAAGCTTTCTTT
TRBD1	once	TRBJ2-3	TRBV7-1	CASKGGYLTDTQYF	TGTGCCAGCAAAGGGGGCTACCTCACAGATACGCAGTATTTT
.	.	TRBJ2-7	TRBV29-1	CSARFRESEQYF	TGCAGCGCCCGGTTCAGGGAATCCGAGCAGTACTTC
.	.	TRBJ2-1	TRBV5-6	CASSGGRNEQFF	TGTGCCAGCAGCGGCGGCCGGAATGAGCAGTTCTTC
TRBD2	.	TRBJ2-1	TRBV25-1	CASSDGTSGPYNEQFF	TGTGCCAGCAGTGACGGGACTAGCGGGCCTTACAATGAGCAGTTCTTC
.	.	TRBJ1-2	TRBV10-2	CASSESKADGYTF	TGCGCCAGCAGTGAGTCGAAGGCCGACGGCTACACCTTC
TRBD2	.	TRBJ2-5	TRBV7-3	CANPGLAGDSETQYF	TGTGCCAACCCGGGACTAGCGGGAGATTCGGAGACCCAGTACTTC